This T cell receptor beta chain stems from a study of blood T cell repertoires in COVID-19. TCRdb's copy holds only in-frame clones and misses some; the assay was immunoSEQ multiplex PCR. The sample carries fewer than 80,000 clones, 80% to 95% recorded once. V gave up 6 bases and J gave up 4 bases; unmatched junction bases: 9. The CDR3 has 15 residues. Germline V gene sequence: CDR1 MDHEN, CDR2 SYDVKM. This clone has only a few counts. This TCR was recovered from a human donor in a cohort sampled during active COVID-19. Sequenced material: peripheral blood. This chain uses TRBV28 with TRBJ2-1, with 7 bases fitting TRBD2. The CDR3 spells CASSPGGPNYNEQFF. CDR3 nucleotide sequence: TGTGCCAGCAGCCCGGGGGGTCCCAATTACAATGAGCAGTTCTTC.